The T cell receptor (beta chain) described here comes from a study of T cell responses to AZD1222 COVID-19 vaccine. General study points: Spike-specific TCR repertoires showed rising breadth and depth after two AZD1222 doses. Repertoires were sampled only after the peak T cell response.

This clone was detected once. Its matching antigen is unknown. There are 15 residues in the CDR3. Trimming removed 2 bases at V and 3 bases at J, with 11 bases between. From germline, CDR1 is SGHRS and CDR2 YFSETQ. TCRdb's table, derived via immunoSEQ multiplex PCR, lists solely in-frame clones and lacks some. The sample contains about 110,000 clones, 92% of which appear only once. The sequencing used peripheral blood, collected on day 0 of AZD1222 vaccination. The gene calls are TRBV5-1 and TRBJ2-2, with D tentatively TRBD1 (5 bases). This TCR came from an adult in good health. CDR3 protein: CASSFRVGYTGELFF. DNA of the CDR3: TGCGCCAGCAGCTTCAGGGTCGGGTACACCGGGGAGCTGTTTTTT.